This TCR beta chain was captured in a study of spatial heterogeneity in lung cancer. Time point given: sample taken at primary tumor resection. This CDR3 is 14 amino acids long. V was pared by 6 bases and J by 1 base, with 15 bases between. The germline gives CDR1 SQVTM, CDR2 ANQGSEA. Single TCR cDNA molecules each had their own unique molecular identifier. TCRdb redid the calling of the 5' RACE reads with MiXCR, one entry per CDR3 protein. The table records 39,000 or so distinct CDR3 sequences, around 3.3% of them present only once. Many counts were recorded for this clonotype. J is TRBJ1-1 and V is TRBV29-1; D unclear. The starting material was normal lung tissue next to the tumor, obtained at surgery. This receptor was taken from a male donor with early-stage non-small cell lung cancer. This CDR3 is CSVPGPPRNTEAFF. DNA of the CDR3: TGCAGCGTCCCGGGTCCACCCCGGAACACTGAAGCTTTCTTT.